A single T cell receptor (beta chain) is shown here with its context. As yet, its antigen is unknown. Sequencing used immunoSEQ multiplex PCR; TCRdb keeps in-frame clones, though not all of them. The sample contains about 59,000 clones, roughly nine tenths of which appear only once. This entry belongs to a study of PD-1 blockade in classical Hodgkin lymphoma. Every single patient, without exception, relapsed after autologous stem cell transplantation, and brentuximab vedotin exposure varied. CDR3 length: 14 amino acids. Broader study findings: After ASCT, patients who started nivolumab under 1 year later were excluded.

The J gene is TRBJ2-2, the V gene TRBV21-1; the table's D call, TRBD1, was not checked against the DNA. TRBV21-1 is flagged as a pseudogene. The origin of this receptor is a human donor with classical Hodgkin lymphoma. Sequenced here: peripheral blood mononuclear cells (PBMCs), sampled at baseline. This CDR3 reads CASSKQWNTGELFF. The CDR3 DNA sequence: TGTGCCAGCAGCAAACAATGGAACACCGGGGAGCTGTTTTTT.